These 6 T cell receptor beta chains were sequenced from one sample in a study of shared clonotypes between healthy human individuals. The assay was immunoSEQ multiplex PCR, and TCRdb's table has in-frame clones only and misses some. The sample includes over 2 million clones, roughly 92% of them seen just once. Sequenced input: naive CD4+ T cells from PBMCs. The subset is: CD45RA+ positively selected. These receptors were obtained from a man between 18 and 29 years old in good health. Some clones in this sample may be carry-over from other donors' samples.

This rearrangement joins TRBV7-3 to TRBJ2-1; D gene ambiguous. The CDR3 loop spans 13 amino acids. Per germline, CDR1 SGHTA and CDR2 FQGTGA. V gave up 1 base and J gave up 9 bases, with 10 bases separating them. DNA for the CDR3: TGTGCCAGCAGCTTAAAACCGGCCACTGAGCAGTTCTTC. This translates into CASSLKPATEQFF.

The chain employs TRBV14 and TRBJ1-2; D possibly corresponds to TRBD1 (5 bases). In germline, CDR1 is SGHDN, CDR2 FVKESK. Trimming shortened V by 1 base and J by 1 base, and 7 bases separated the two germline ends. This CDR3 spans 14 amino acids. The CDR3 nucleotides are TGTGCCAGCAGCCAAGGACAGATTAACTATGGCTACACCTTC. Its protein product is CASSQGQINYGYTF.

Points on this clone: The sample contains more than one DNA sequence encoding this CDR3. The J gene is TRBJ2-7, the V gene TRBV28; 7 bases line up with TRBD1. CDR1 and CDR2 from the germline V gene are MDHEN and SYDVKM. The CDR3 extends over 13 amino acids. With 5 bases clipped from V and 1 base from J, the junction kept 2 bases outside the gene matches. In DNA form, the CDR3 reads TGTGCCAGCAGTCCAGGGGGTTCCTACGAGCAGTACTTC. Translated, it gives CASSPGGSYEQYF.

With regard to this clone: The sample contains more than one DNA sequence encoding this CDR3. The rearrangement joins TRBV20-1 to TRBJ2-1; D is unclear. Deletions cut 5 bases from V and 7 bases from J, with 9 bases between. CDR1 DFQATT and CDR2 SNEGSKA come from the germline V gene (reference sequence). This CDR3 is 11 amino acids long. The CDR3 nucleotides read TGCAGTGCTCAAAGTGGGAATGAGCAGTTCTTC. Amino acids: CSAQSGNEQFF.

The V call is TRBV7-2, the J call TRBJ2-1, with no clear D. This CDR3 is 15 amino acids long. Deletions cut 1 base from V and 9 bases from J, with 16 bases between. Looked up from germline, CDR1 is SGHTA and CDR2 is FQGNSA. CDR3 protein: CASSLVSPHPPEQFF. Here the CDR3 DNA reads TGTGCCAGCAGCTTAGTTTCCCCCCACCCCCCTGAGCAGTTCTTC.

V gene TRBV28 combines with J gene TRBJ2-5, with TRBD1 matching over 7 bases. This CDR3 region has 15 residues. Trimming at V came to 6 bases and at J to 0 bases, leaving 7 bases not matched to a gene. Germline CDR1 MDHEN, CDR2 SYDVKM. The CDR3: CASRQGTAHQETQYF. In DNA form, the CDR3 reads TGTGCCAGCAGGCAAGGGACAGCCCACCAAGAGACCCAGTACTTC.